This T cell receptor beta chain was identified during a study of OX40 agonist ivuxolimab in advanced cancers. Study-wide context: Patients receiving dose escalation had hepatocellular carcinoma, melanoma, renal cell or head and neck cancer. About 42% of patients had received prior checkpoint inhibitor therapy.

Only a few counts were recorded for this clone. Antigen specificity is unknown. Distinct nucleotide sequences in the sample also encode this CDR3. Notes on the study in general: Certain nonresponders additionally had low normalized T-cell clonal expansion. Mean expanded clone counts were higher in CD8+ than CD4+ T cells.

TCRdb keeps only in-frame clones here, not all; method: immunoSEQ multiplex PCR. The data show 65,000 to 85,000 clones, 75% to 90% seen once. The material sequenced was CD4+ or CD8+ T cells sorted from blood, taken in a trial of the OX40 agonist ivuxolimab. The receptor was isolated from an adult with an advanced solid tumor such as melanoma, head and neck, liver or kidney cancer.

In DNA, the CDR3 is TGTGCCAGCAGCTTAGGTAGCGGTAACACCGGGGAGCTGTTTTTT. This translates into CASSLGSGNTGELFF. The chain has TRBV7-9 and TRBJ2-2; a weak D match, TRBD2 (6 bases). The CDR3 covers 15 residues. Germline CDR1 SEHNR, CDR2 FQNEAQ (reference sequence). Trimming cost V 1 base and J 2 bases, with 8 bases left between them.